Included here is one T cell receptor beta chain sequence, with context. The sample belongs to a study of beta chain features in type 1 diabetes. The sequenced template was cDNA made from the entire isolated RNA. Profiled with immunoSEQ multiplex PCR; TCRdb holds only in-frame clones, not every one. Found here are 200,000 to 250,000 clones, 9.6% of them singletons; the top ten hold 0.034%. Trimming shortened V by 4 bases and J by 0 bases, and 12 bases separated the two germline ends. From germline, CDR1 is KGHSH and CDR2 LQKENI. The CDR3 consists of 16 residues. Sequencing was performed on naive CD4+ T cells from blood. This receptor was identified in a woman aged 18-29 years in good health. The rearrangement uses TRBV18 and TRBJ2-2; TRBD1 might be the D (6 bases). The CDR3 bases are TGTGCCAGCTCACAACTCGGACAGACGAACACCGGGGAGCTGTTTTTT. Encoded protein: CASSQLGQTNTGELFF.